The clone carrying this T cell receptor (beta chain) has more than one count but fewer than ten. Expressed TCRB transcripts were sequenced after all isolated RNA was converted to cDNA. Repertoires were generated with immunoSEQ multiplex PCR, while TCRdb's copy carries only in-frame clones and drops some. This sample has under 900,000 clones, with roughly 16% found just once. The data were taken from a study of beta chain features in type 1 diabetes. V lost 3 bases and J lost 0; bases outside the gene matches: 5. The CDR3 has 15 amino acids. The germline V gene has CDR1 SGHRS and CDR2 YFSETQ. The chain employs TRBV5-1 and TRBJ1-2; TRBD1 agrees at 7 bases. Sequencing input: naive CD4+ T cells from blood. This receptor was obtained from a woman aged 18-29 years in good health. CDR3: CASSYGQDTNYGYTF. In nucleotides, the CDR3 is TGCGCCAGCAGCTACGGACAGGATACTAACTATGGCTACACCTTC.